These 18 T cell receptor beta chains share one sample of origin, sequenced in a study of blood T cell repertoires in COVID-19. Data came from immunoSEQ multiplex PCR; TCRdb stores just in-frame clones and leaves some out. The profile shows about 200,000 clones, roughly 84% of them singletons. The specimen was peripheral blood. All receptors derive from a human donor in a cohort sampled during active COVID-19.

V is TRBV10-3 and J is TRBJ2-1; the match to TRBD2 covers 13 bases. Germline lookup yields CDR1 ENHRY and CDR2 SYGVKD. V lost 10 bases to trimming and J lost 8 bases; unmatched junction nucleotides: 8. The CDR3 length is 14 residues. The CDR3 DNA reads TGTGCCACCGCCCAGACTAGCGGGGGGTATGAGCAGTTCTTC. Amino acid sequence: CATAQTSGGYEQFF.

V usage is TRBV7-9 and J usage is TRBJ1-3; D gene ambiguous. CDR3 size: 13 residues. The V gene's germline CDR1 is SEHNR and CDR2 FQNEAQ (reference sequence). The V and J ends lost 7 bases and 4 bases respectively, with 11 bases between them. The CDR3 spells CASTLAQGNTIYF. DNA for the CDR3: TGTGCCAGCACCCTAGCTCAAGGAAACACCATATATTTT.

This clone was picked up one time. The chain carries TRBV6-2 or TRBV6-3 and TRBJ1-1; a possible D gene is TRBD1 (5 bases). Germline lookup yields CDR1 MNHEY and CDR2 SVGEGT. V lost 2 bases to trimming and J lost 5 bases, with 12 bases between them. This CDR3 has 14 amino acids. CDR3 loop: CASSYGQGGTEAFF. The CDR3 coding sequence is TGTGCCAGCAGTTACGGGCAGGGAGGGACTGAAGCTTTCTTT.

The rearrangement joins TRBV5-1 to TRBJ2-3; 9 positions agree with TRBD2. V was clipped by 6 bases and J by 6 bases; unmatched bases: 8. This CDR3 is built from 14 residues. Per germline, CDR1 SGHRS and CDR2 YFSETQ. The CDR3 here is CASKVAGARDTQYF. The DNA for the CDR3 is TGCGCCAGCAAGGTAGCGGGAGCTCGCGATACGCAGTATTTT. The variable domain in full, with the rest retrieved from reference TRBV5-1 and TRBJ2-3, is KAGVTQTPRYLIKTRGQQVTLSCSPISGHRSVSWYQQTPGQGLQFLFEYFSETQRNKGNFPGRFSGRQFSNSRSEMNVSTLELGDSALYLCASKVAGARDTQYFGPGTRLTVL.

A single count supports this clone. Its ends do not fully match the called genes, so a read error is possible. J is TRBJ2-1 and V is TRBV7-7, with TRBD1 matching over 7 bases. CDR3 size: 15 residues. Germline values: CDR1 SSHAT, CDR2 FNYEAQ (reference sequence). CDR3 region: CASSPNPTGHNEQFF. The CDR3 bases are TGTGCTAGCAGCCCGAACCCGACAGGGCACAATGAGCAGTTCTTC.

The chain uses TRBV19 and TRBJ1-5; TRBD1 matches at 8 bases. In germline, CDR1 is LNHDA, CDR2 SQIVND (reference sequence). The CDR3 consists of 15 residues. V lost 6 bases and J lost 5; bases outside the gene matches: 9. The CDR3 DNA reads as TGTGCCAGTAGGAACAGGGGGATTACGGATCAGCCCCAGCATTTT. Residues: CASRNRGITDQPQHF.

V and J are TRBV6-4 and TRBJ2-3; 9 nucleotides match TRBD2. This CDR3 spans 15 amino acids. Per germline, CDR1 MRHNA and CDR2 SNTAGT. The V segment lost 6 bases and the J segment 4 bases; nucleotides outside the gene matches: 8. The DNA of the CDR3 is TGTGCCAGCAGCCCCCGCGGGGGGGCATCAGATACGCAGTATTTT. Translation: CASSPRGGASDTQYF.

In DNA, the CDR3 is TGTGCCAGCAGCTTAGCGTGGAGCAATGAGCAGTTCTTC. Encoded protein: CASSLAWSNEQFF. V gene TRBV7-2 combines with J gene TRBJ2-1; D gene unclear. The CDR3 loop spans 13 amino acids. Per germline, CDR1 SGHTA and CDR2 FQGNSA. V was pared by 0 bases and J by 6 bases, with 6 bases between.

The chain combines TRBV11-2 with TRBJ2-5; weak D call: TRBD2 (5 bases). Trimming took 1 base from V and 5 from J, leaving 14 bases between them. CDR3 length: 15 amino acids. The germline V gene encodes CDR1 SGHAT and CDR2 FQNNGV. The CDR3 coding sequence is TGTGCCAGCAGCTTAGTGTGGGCGGGCTCGGAGACCCAGTACTTC. It is translated as CASSLVWAGSETQYF.

V usage is TRBV29-1 and J usage is TRBJ1-4; 7 nucleotides align to TRBD1. The junction had 7 bases not matched to a gene; V was cut back by 7 bases and J by 2 bases. Germline CDR1 is SQVTM and CDR2 is ANQGSEA. The CDR3 sequence is 14 residues long. The CDR3 sequence is CSAWTGGTNEKLFF. DNA of the CDR3: TGCAGCGCCTGGACAGGAGGGACTAATGAAAAACTGTTTTTT.

The V gene is TRBV29-1, the J gene TRBJ2-5; no firm D call. The CDR3 has 12 residues. V shed 7 bases and J shed 0 bases, with 9 bases lying between them. The V gene's germline CDR1 is SQVTM and CDR2 ANQGSEA. The CDR3 coding sequence is TGCAGCGCCCAGAAGTACCAAGAGACCCAGTACTTC. Translating gives CSAQKYQETQYF.

V is TRBV4-1 and J is TRBJ2-1; TRBD2 is a possible D gene (5 bases). Trimming cost V 4 bases and J 10 bases, with 14 bases left between them. Germline loops: CDR1 MGHRA, CDR2 YSYEKL. There are 13 residues in the CDR3. The CDR3 protein is CASSPQPGLEQFF. The CDR3 bases are TGCGCCAGCAGCCCCCAACCGGGGTTAGAGCAGTTCTTC.

CDR3 coding DNA: TGTGCCAGCAGCTTGGACGCCGTATCGAGCGCCTATGGCTACACCTTC. As protein: CASSLDAVSSAYGYTF. The chain combines TRBV5-5 with TRBJ1-2; no clear D. From germline, CDR1 is SGHKS and CDR2 YYEKEE (reference sequence). The ends were cut back, 0 bases at V and 4 bases at J, with 16 bases in the middle. The length of the CDR3 is 16 residues.

The CDR3 DNA reads TGTGCCAGCAGCCCCAATCTCGTCCCTAGTAATTCTTTCTTT. Its protein product is CASSPNLVPSNSFF. This sequence joins TRBV9 and TRBJ1-1, with no clear D. V was cut by 4 bases and J by 12 bases, with 22 bases left in between. CDR1 is SGDLS and CDR2 is YYNGEE in the germline V gene. The CDR3 runs to 14 residues.

J is TRBJ2-7 and V is TRBV28; TRBD2 aligns across 7 bases. The CDR3 has 13 amino acids. The germline V gene encodes CDR1 MDHEN and CDR2 SYDVKM. The J segment lost 3 bases and the V segment lost 2 bases, leaving 1 base of the junction unmatched. CDR3 sequence reads: CASSLGGGYEQYF. CDR3 DNA sequence: TGTGCCAGCAGTTTAGGGGGGGGCTACGAGCAGTACTTC.

The chain carries TRBV7-9 and TRBJ1-2; D call uncertain. In germline, CDR1 is SEHNR, CDR2 FQNEAQ (reference sequence). Trimming left V 4 bases short and J 4 bases short, with 28 bases between. The CDR3 is made up of 19 amino acids. As DNA, the CDR3 is TGTGCCAGCAGCTCCAGGTCGACTACAATGGACCGAATTACCTATGGCTACACCTTC. It encodes CASSSRSTTMDRITYGYTF. Complete variable domain (other parts from reference TRBV7-9 and TRBJ1-2): DTGVSQNPRHKITKRGQNVTFRCDPISEHNRLYWYRQTLGQGPEFLTYFQNEAQLEKSRLLSDRFSAERPKGSFSTLEIQRTEQGDSAMYLCASSSRSTTMDRITYGYTFGSGTRLTVV.

The rearrangement uses TRBV11-3 and TRBJ1-1, with D perhaps matching TRBD1 (5 bases). CDR1 and CDR2 from the germline V gene are SGHNT and YENEEA. The CDR3 extends over 14 amino acids. V dropped 5 bases and J dropped 2 bases, with 12 bases sitting between them. The CDR3 DNA follows: TGTGCCAGCAGCCTTGGGGGGATTAACACTGAAGCTTTCTTT. As protein: CASSLGGINTEAFF.

The V gene is TRBV19, the J gene TRBJ2-7; 9 nucleotides match TRBD2. The CDR3 runs to 14 residues. J was trimmed by 2 bases and V by 4 bases; bases with no gene match: 3. The germline V gene encodes CDR1 LNHDA and CDR2 SQIVND (reference sequence). The CDR3 region is CASSRREGTYEQYF. CDR3 coding DNA: TGTGCCAGTAGTAGGCGGGAGGGTACCTACGAGCAGTACTTC. The entire variable domain, with the rest obtained from reference TRBV19 and TRBJ2-7, is as follows: DGGITQSPKYLFRKEGQNVTLSCEQNLNHDAMYWYRQDPGQGLRLIYYSQIVNDFQKGDIAEGYSVSREKKESFPLTVTSAQKNPTAFYLCASSRREGTYEQYFGPGTRLTVT.